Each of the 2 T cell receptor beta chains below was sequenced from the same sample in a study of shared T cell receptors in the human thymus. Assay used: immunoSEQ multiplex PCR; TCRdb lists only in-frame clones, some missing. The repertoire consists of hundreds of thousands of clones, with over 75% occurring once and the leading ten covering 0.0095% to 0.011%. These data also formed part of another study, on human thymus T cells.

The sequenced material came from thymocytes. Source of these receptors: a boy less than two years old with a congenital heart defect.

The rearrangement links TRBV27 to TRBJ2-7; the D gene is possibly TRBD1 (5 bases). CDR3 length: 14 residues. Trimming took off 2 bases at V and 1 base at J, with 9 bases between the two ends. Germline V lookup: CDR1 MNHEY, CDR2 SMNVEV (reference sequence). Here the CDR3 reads CASSLGRESYEQYF. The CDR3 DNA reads TGTGCCAGCAGTTTAGGCAGGGAATCCTACGAGCAGTACTTC.

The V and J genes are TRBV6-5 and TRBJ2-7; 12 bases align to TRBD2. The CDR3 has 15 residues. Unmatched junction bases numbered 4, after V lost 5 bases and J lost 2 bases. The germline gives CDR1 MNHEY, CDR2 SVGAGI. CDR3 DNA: TGTGCCAGCAGTCCAGCTAGCGGGAGGGCCTACGAGCAGTACTTC. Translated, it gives CASSPASGRAYEQYF.